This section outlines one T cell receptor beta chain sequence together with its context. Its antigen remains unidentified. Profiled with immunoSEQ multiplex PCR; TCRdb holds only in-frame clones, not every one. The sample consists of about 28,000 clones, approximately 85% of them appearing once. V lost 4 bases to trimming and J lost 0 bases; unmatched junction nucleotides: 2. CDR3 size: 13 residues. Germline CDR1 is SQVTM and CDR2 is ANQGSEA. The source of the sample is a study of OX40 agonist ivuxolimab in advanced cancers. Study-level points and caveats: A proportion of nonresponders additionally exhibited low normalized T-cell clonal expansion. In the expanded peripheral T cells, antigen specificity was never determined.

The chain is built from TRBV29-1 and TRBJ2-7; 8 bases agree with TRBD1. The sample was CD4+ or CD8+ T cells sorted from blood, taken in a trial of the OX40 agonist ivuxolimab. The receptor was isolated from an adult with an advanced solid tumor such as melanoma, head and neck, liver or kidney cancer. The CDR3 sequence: CSVVTGASYEQYF. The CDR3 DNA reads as TGCAGCGTTGTGACAGGGGCCTCCTACGAGCAGTACTTC.